This TCR beta chain derives from a study of blood T cell repertoires in COVID-19. On the study more broadly: Samples came from the United States, Italy and Spain, spanning acute and convalescent COVID-19.

One Seattle source followed patients from active infection through their disease course. Per the original methods: It was from reference gene primer amplification that nucleated cell counts were estimated. Some clones are missing from TCRdb's copy, which holds only in-frame ones; the method was immunoSEQ multiplex PCR. D and trimming come from the DNA, and the V and J calls and clone size come from that table. The data contain some 310,000 clones, around 90% of them singletons. Germline values: CDR1 SGHNT, CDR2 YENEEA. CDR3 length: 16 amino acids. The V end lost 2 bases, the J end lost 2 bases, and 14 bases lay between the germline ends.

Specimen: peripheral blood. The chain combines TRBV11-3 with TRBJ2-3; maybe TRBD2 (6 bases). The origin of this receptor is a woman aged 40 to 49 with COVID-19, enrolled during active disease. The CDR3, as DNA: TGTGCCAGCAGCTTATCAGGCCCGGGGGACACAGATACGCAGTATTTT. Translation: CASSLSGPGDTDTQYF.